This T cell receptor (beta chain) stems from a study of cytomegalovirus exposure and HLA in healthy donors. The PCR used 60 Vbeta and 13 Jbeta primers. Sequencing used immunoSEQ multiplex PCR; TCRdb keeps in-frame clones, though not all of them. The sample consists of under 200,000 clones, 75% to 80% of them appearing once. Healthy individuals who donated bone marrow served as the donors. Looked up from germline, CDR1 is SNHLY and CDR2 is FYNNEI. Trimming left V 4 bases short and J 5 bases short, with 11 bases between. The CDR3 runs 14 residues. The clonotype was recovered from a woman aged 40 to 50 in good health and CMV-seropositive. V gene TRBV2 combines with J gene TRBJ1-4; maybe TRBD1 (5 bases). The sequencing input was PBMCs. CDR3 loop: CASSARGGNEKLFF. CDR3 coding DNA: TGTGCCAGCAGTGCCCGCGGGGGAAATGAAAAACTGTTTTTT.